The clone carrying this T cell receptor beta chain was detected only a few times. Its antigen remains unknown. These data originate in a study of cytotoxic CD8 clonotypes in ibrutinib-treated CLL. Whole-study findings and limits: Sampling times differed between sustained-remission and progressing patients.

Only in-frame clones appear in the TCRdb table, and some are missing; sequencing was by immunoSEQ multiplex PCR. This table has over 100,000 clones, 55% to 75% appearing once. The specimen comprised PBMCs, sampled after 24 months of ibrutinib treatment. The clonotype was recovered from a human donor with chronic lymphocytic leukemia.

CDR3 sequence: CASSLESYEQYF. The CDR3 DNA follows: TGTGCCAGCAGCTTAGAGTCCTACGAGCAGTACTTC. The rearrangement links TRBV7-2 to TRBJ2-7; D gene uncertain. Looked up from germline, CDR1 is SGHTA and CDR2 is FQGNSA. V gave up 1 base and J gave up 1 base, with 2 bases separating them. The CDR3 totals 12 residues.